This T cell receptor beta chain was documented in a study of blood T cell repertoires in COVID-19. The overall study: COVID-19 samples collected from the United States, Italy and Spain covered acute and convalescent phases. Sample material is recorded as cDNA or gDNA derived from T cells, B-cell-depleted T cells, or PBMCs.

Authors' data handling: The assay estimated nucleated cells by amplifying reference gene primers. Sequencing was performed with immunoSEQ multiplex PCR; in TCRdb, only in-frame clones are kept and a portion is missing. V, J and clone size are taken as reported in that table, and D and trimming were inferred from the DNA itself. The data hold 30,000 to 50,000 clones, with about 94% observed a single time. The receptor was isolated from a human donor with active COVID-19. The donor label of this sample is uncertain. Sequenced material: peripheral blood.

CDR3 amino acids: CASRGQGNTGELFF. As DNA, the CDR3 is TGTGCCAGCAGGGGACAGGGGAACACCGGGGAGCTGTTTTTT. The chain is built from TRBV3-1 (or the pseudogene TRBV3-2) and TRBJ2-2; TRBD1 matches at 9 bases. The CDR3 has 14 amino acids. After removal of 6 bases from V and 1 base from J, the junction contained 0 bases not matched to a gene. Germline CDR1 LGHDT, CDR2 YNNKEL (reference sequence).